This is a list of T cell receptor beta chains from one sample in a study of blood T cell repertoires in COVID-19. TCRdb's table, derived via immunoSEQ multiplex PCR, lists solely in-frame clones and lacks some. This sample has roughly 180,000 clones, with 83% found just once. Sequencing used PBMCs or T cells enriched from blood (not recorded which). Source of these receptors: a woman in her fifties or sixties who had recovered from COVID-19. CDR3s include the opening cysteine and the closing phenylalanine or tryptophan. The D gene is left open where the match is weak. A clone size is listed for some rows: how often the clone was seen (once, few, many), or a class if it is expanded.

d_call | j_call | clone_size | v_call | cdr3_nt | cdr3_aa
TRBD1 | TRBJ1-2 | - | TRBV27 | TGTGCCAGCAGTCCAGAGGACAGGGCCGGTCTGGGCTATGGCTACACCTTC | CASSPEDRAGLGYGYTF
- | TRBJ1-1 | few | TRBV18 | TGTGCCAGCTCACCAGCCAGACAGCGAAACACTGAAGCTTTCTTT | CASSPARQRNTEAFF
TRBD1 | TRBJ1-1 | - | TRBV19 | TGTGCCAGTACCCGGGACAGGATGAACACTGAAGCTTTCTTT | CASTRDRMNTEAFF
- | TRBJ2-3 | - | TRBV6-2/TRBV6-3 | TGTGCCAGCAGTTATCCTGCGGGCACAGATACGCAGTATTTT | CASSYPAGTDTQYF
- | TRBJ1-1 | - | TRBV18 | TGTGCCAGCTCACACAACACGAACACTGAAGCTTTCTTT | CASSHNTNTEAFF
- | TRBJ2-5 | - | TRBV20-1 | TGCAGTGCTCGAAAGCCGGAGACCCAGTACTTC | CSARKPETQYF
TRBD1 | TRBJ1-2 | - | TRBV9 | TGTGCCAGCAGCAAACCGGGACAGACCAACTATGGCTACACCTTC | CASSKPGQTNYGYTF
TRBD1 | TRBJ1-2 | - | TRBV27 | TGTGCCAGCACCGATGGGACAGCATATGGCTACACCTTC | CASTDGTAYGYTF
TRBD1 | TRBJ1-1 | few | TRBV12-5 | TGTGCTAGTGGTTTGGTAATCACAGGGGGGGGACGAATGAACACTGAAGCTTTCTTT | CASGLVITGGGRMNTEAFF
TRBD1 | TRBJ2-2 | - | TRBV7-2 | TGTGCCAGCAGCACCCGACAGGGGAACACCGGGGAGCTGTTTTTT | CASSTRQGNTGELFF
- | TRBJ2-5 | once | TRBV10-3 | TGTGCCACCCGGGAATCCGGGGTCCCCCAAGAGACCCAGTACTTC | CATRESGVPQETQYF
- | TRBJ1-1 | - | TRBV27 | TGTGCCAGCTCGCATTTCGCGGCCCTGAACACTGAAGCTTTCTTT | CASSHFAALNTEAFF
- | TRBJ2-3 | - | TRBV6-5 | TGTGCCAGCCGGGGGAGTAGCACAGATACGCAGTATTTT | CASRGSSTDTQYF
- | TRBJ1-2 | - | TRBV5-5 | TGTGCCAGCAGCTTGGCAGCGGATTATGGCTACACCTTC | CASSLAADYGYTF
- | TRBJ1-5 | few | TRBV12-3/TRBV12-4 | TGTGCCAGCAGTTTTACTGAGGGGCCCCAGCATTTT | CASSFTEGPQHF
TRBD2 | TRBJ2-3 | - | TRBV19 | TGTGCCAGTAGTAGCCCCCTAGCGGGGGGGAAAGATACGCAGTATTTT | CASSSPLAGGKDTQYF
TRBD2 | TRBJ2-1 | - | TRBV6-5 | TGTGCCAGCGGAATAGCGGGGGCCAATGAGCAGTTCTTC | CASGIAGANEQFF
TRBD2 | TRBJ2-1 | - | TRBV7-8 | TGTGCCAGCAGCTTAGTAGCGGGCAGGGCCTTCTCCTACAATGAGCAGTTCTTC | CASSLVAGRAFSYNEQFF
TRBD1 | TRBJ2-2 | - | TRBV19 | TGTGCCAGTACTCAGGGGGCCTACACCGGGGAGCTGTTTTTT | CASTQGAYTGELFF
- | TRBJ1-2 | - | TRBV30 | TGTGCCTGGAGTGACCCCTGGGGGCAGAGACCTAACTATGGCTACACCTTC | CAWSDPWGQRPNYGYTF
TRBD1 | TRBJ1-2 | - | TRBV12-3/TRBV12-4 | TGTGCCAGCAGGACAGGGGGCGCCTATGGCTACACCTTC | CASRTGGAYGYTF
- | TRBJ1-5 | - | TRBV20-1 | TGCAGTGCTAGTAGGACCGTACAGGATCAGCCCCAGCATTTT | CSASRTVQDQPQHF
TRBD2 | TRBJ2-5 | - | TRBV28 | TGTGCCAGCAGCCGCGGGGGCCAAGAGACCCAGTACTTC | CASSRGGQETQYF
- | TRBJ1-4 | once | TRBV19 | TGTGCCAGTAGTCCCCGGACAGTAATTTCCGAAAAACTGTTTTTT | CASSPRTVISEKLFF
- | TRBJ2-5 | - | TRBV5-1 | TGCGCCAGCAGCTTGAACACAGGACGGGAGACCCAGTACTTC | CASSLNTGRETQYF
TRBD2 | TRBJ2-1 | - | TRBV5-1 | TGCGCCAGCAGCTCCCTTAGCGGGGGGATATACAATGAGCAGTTCTTC | CASSSLSGGIYNEQFF
- | TRBJ1-1 | - | TRBV7-9 | TGTGCCAGCAGCTTAAGGGGTTTGAACACTGAAGCTTTCTTT | CASSLRGLNTEAFF
TRBD1 | TRBJ1-1 | - | TRBV18 | TGTGCCAGCTCACCCCAGGGGGACAGGGGAGCTTTCTTT | CASSPQGDRGAFF
TRBD1 | TRBJ1-1 | once | TRBV7-8 | TGTGCCAGCAGCATTGGACAGGGAGGGAACACTGAAGCTTTCTTT | CASSIGQGGNTEAFF
TRBD1 | TRBJ2-6 | - | TRBV18 | TGTGCCAGCTCACCCCTCGGGACAGGTACGCCTGGGGCCAACGTCCTGACTTTC | CASSPLGTGTPGANVLTF
- | TRBJ2-2 | - | TRBV9 | TGTGCCAGCTCCCGTAGACCGACAGGACTTACTACCGGGGAGCTGTTTTTT | CASSRRPTGLTTGELFF
- | TRBJ2-2 | - | TRBV7-2 | TGTGCCAGCAGCTTGGACCTTAGGGTCGGGGGTGCCGGGGAGCTGTTTTTT | CASSLDLRVGGAGELFF
- | TRBJ1-1 | - | TRBV19 | TGTGCCTTACGGGACACGATGAACACTGAAGCTTTCTTT | CALRDTMNTEAFF
TRBD1 | TRBJ1-2 | - | TRBV28 | TGTGCCAGCACCCCGCCTGGGGACAGGCTTCTCTATGGCTACACCTTC | CASTPPGDRLLYGYTF
TRBD1 | TRBJ1-2 | - | TRBV19 | TGTGCCAGTAGGGAGACAGGGGCGGGCTATGGCTACACCTTC | CASRETGAGYGYTF
- | TRBJ1-2 | - | TRBV28 | TGTGCCAGCTCACCGGGCAGGGTCCACGGCTACACCTTC | CASSPGRVHGYTF
- | TRBJ2-5 | - | TRBV7-9 | TGTGCCAGCAGCTTAATTCAGGGAGAGACCCAGTACTTC | CASSLIQGETQYF
- | TRBJ1-5 | - | TRBV4-1 | TGCGCCAGCAGCCAAAGGGGTTTGGGGCAGCCCCAGCATTTT | CASSQRGLGQPQHF
- | TRBJ1-2 | - | TRBV6-5 | TGTGCCAGCAAGGAGGGAGCTGGCTACACCTTC | CASKEGAGYTF
- | TRBJ2-4 | once | TRBV12-5 | TGTGCTAGTGGTTTGGTAATAATGGCAGGGGCCGCCAAAAACATTCAGTACTTC | CASGLVIMAGAAKNIQYF
- | TRBJ1-2 | - | TRBV30 | TGTGCCTGGGGTACCGGGACAAATAACTATGGCTACACCTTC | CAWGTGTNNYGYTF
- | TRBJ2-2 | once | TRBV29-1 | TGCAGCGTGAGGAACACCGGGGAGCTGTTTTTT | CSVRNTGELFF
TRBD1 | TRBJ2-3 | - | TRBV19 | TGTGCCAGTAGTATACAGGGGGTCTTGGGAGATACGCAGTATTTT | CASSIQGVLGDTQYF
- | TRBJ2-1 | - | TRBV6-2/TRBV6-3 | TGTGCCAGCAGTTACTCGGGAGCAACAAATGAGCAGTTCTTC | CASSYSGATNEQFF
- | TRBJ1-1 | few | TRBV5-1 | TGCGCCAGCAGCCACGCGAACCACAGGGACACTGAAGCTTTCTTT | CASSHANHRDTEAFF
TRBD2 | TRBJ2-1 | many | TRBV3-1/TRBV3-2 | TGTGCCAGCAGCGCCCACGGGCGGGGGGGCCGCCCTGAGCAGTTCTTC | CASSAHGRGGRPEQFF
- | TRBJ2-2 | - | TRBV7-9 | TGTGCCAGCAGCTCGGGATCAACCGGGGAGCTGTTTTTT | CASSSGSTGELFF
TRBD1 | TRBJ2-5 | - | TRBV4-3 | TGCGCCAGCAGCCAGACAGGGGGTCGAGAAGAGACCCAGTACTTC | CASSQTGGREETQYF
- | TRBJ2-1 | few | TRBV27 | TGTGCCAGCAGTTCTCAGGGAAGGCTTTACAATGAGCAGTTCTTC | CASSSQGRLYNEQFF
- | TRBJ1-5 | - | TRBV7-8 | TGTGCCAGCAACCCGAATGTCTATAGCAATCAGCCCCAGCATTTT | CASNPNVYSNQPQHF
TRBD1 | TRBJ2-2 | - | TRBV19 | TGTGCCAGTAGCAAGGCCGGGACAGCCGGGGAGCTGTTTTTT | CASSKAGTAGELFF
- | TRBJ2-3 | - | TRBV7-2 | TGTGCCAGCAGCGCCGCTGGGGAGAGGCGCACAGATACGCAGTATTTT | CASSAAGERRTDTQYF
- | TRBJ2-5 | - | TRBV5-1 | TGCGCCAGCAGCTTGGACAGTACCTCGGAGACCCAGTACTTC | CASSLDSTSETQYF
- | TRBJ2-1 | - | TRBV5-1 | TGCGCCAGCAGCCCCGTGGGGGCCCTTCTCAATGAGCAGTTCTTC | CASSPVGALLNEQFF